Below, one T cell receptor beta chain is given with its context. This receptor's antigen is unknown. No much larger clone is present one base from it, and per-base qualities are unavailable. Taken from cysteine to phenylalanine, the CDR3 has 15 residues. Here the CDR3 DNA is all that survives: 45 bases in frame from base 1. CDR1 and CDR2 are read off the germline V gene as MNHEY and SVGEGT. V is reduced by 6 bases and J by 4 bases, leaving a spacing of 16 bases between them. Library preparation used 5' RACE. Sequencing took place on an Illumina HiSeq 2500. A second PCR of about 6 to 12 cycles was performed with a sample-barcoded 5' primer and a J-beta primer mix. A template-switch 5' adaptor carrying 12 random nucleotides introduced a unique molecular identifier onto each TCR beta cDNA molecule. At least 2.5 million CDR3-containing paired-end reads were obtained from each sample. First-strand cDNA was synthesized from all RNA with the Mint cDNA synthesis kit, primed by a TRBC-specific oligonucleotide. Following uracil-DNA glycosylase treatment, all cDNA underwent a first 18-cycle PCR with the universal primers M1SS and BC2_uni_R. Under the source paper's analysis protocol: Each sample was normalized by randomly selecting 1 million high-quality reads, each carrying a distinct molecular identifier. Instead of being binned into consensus sequences, reads with shared molecular identifiers were discarded. CDR3 identification, clonotype clustering and error correction used MiTCR with a Q25 quality threshold and the strictest error-elimination algorithm. A nonparametric unseen species model with Euler transformation was used to estimate a lower bound on total TCR beta diversity. Using fastp trimming at Q25 and MiXCR clonotype assembly, TCRdb reanalyzed the public sequencing data and kept in-frame beta chains. Rows with a matching CDR3 protein are joined into one entry that keeps the most common DNA and genes. TCRdb, not the authors, supplied the V and J calls. This sample is represented by just under 900,000 distinct CDR3 sequences; around 26% of them were singletons. The top ten clonotypes cover around a sixth of the sample.

The data derive from a study of blood T cells in healthy people across ages (dated by TCRdb to about 2015). The study in broad terms: In model experiments, roughly one uniquely barcoded TCR beta cDNA molecule per two T cells was captured by template switching. Age-related changes in TCR beta repertoire diversity were measured in the study by deep sequencing normalized with unique cDNA molecular identifiers. Donors were grouped into four age groups: young (average approximately 16 years), middle-aged (39), aged (about 60) and long-lived (approximately 82). Donors of different ages were randomly distributed across sequencing lanes to avoid experimental bias. The study analyzed two additional independent replicas of 1 million unique cDNA reads from the same blood draw for two donors, one aged 18 to 30 and one aged 80 or older. What the work shows at the level of the full study, not this receptor alone: Estimates of total diversity based on one million sequenced T cells were considered lower bounds and underestimates. Compared with the aged group, more naive CD4+ T cells, fewer expanded clones and increased TCR diversity were shown by the long-lived group, suggesting age selection. Bulk unsorted PBMC profiling prevented conclusive comparison of naive and antigen-experienced compartments. A strong correlation was found between observed TCR beta diversity and the percentage of naive T cells measured by flow cytometry. As age increased, observed TCR beta diversity per million T cells dropped in a roughly linear way, and a significant reduction was already evident by age 40. The CMV infection status of donors was not known, potentially confounding age-related changes in expanded clonotypes.

The donors were a few dozen Caucasian individuals from Russia, aged roughly 6 to 90 years, who were systemically healthy. Each donor gave ten milliliters of peripheral blood, collected into EDTA-treated Vacutainer tubes. Ficoll-Paque density-gradient centrifugation was used to isolate PBMCs, with at least 6 million per sample. Trizol reagent was used to extract total RNA from PBMCs, with at least 5.5 micrograms per sample. The percentages of naive CD45RAhigh/CD27high T cells were determined by flow cytometry on a PBMC aliquot from every donor. The source material was blood. The chain employs TRBV6-2 or TRBV6-3 and TRBJ1-5, with the D gene not clear enough to name. This clonotype was sampled from a woman older than 75 in good health. The nucleotides read TGTGCCAGCAGCCTCCCAGTATATGGTAATCAGCCCCAGCATTTT. Translated, this is CASSLPVYGNQPQHF.